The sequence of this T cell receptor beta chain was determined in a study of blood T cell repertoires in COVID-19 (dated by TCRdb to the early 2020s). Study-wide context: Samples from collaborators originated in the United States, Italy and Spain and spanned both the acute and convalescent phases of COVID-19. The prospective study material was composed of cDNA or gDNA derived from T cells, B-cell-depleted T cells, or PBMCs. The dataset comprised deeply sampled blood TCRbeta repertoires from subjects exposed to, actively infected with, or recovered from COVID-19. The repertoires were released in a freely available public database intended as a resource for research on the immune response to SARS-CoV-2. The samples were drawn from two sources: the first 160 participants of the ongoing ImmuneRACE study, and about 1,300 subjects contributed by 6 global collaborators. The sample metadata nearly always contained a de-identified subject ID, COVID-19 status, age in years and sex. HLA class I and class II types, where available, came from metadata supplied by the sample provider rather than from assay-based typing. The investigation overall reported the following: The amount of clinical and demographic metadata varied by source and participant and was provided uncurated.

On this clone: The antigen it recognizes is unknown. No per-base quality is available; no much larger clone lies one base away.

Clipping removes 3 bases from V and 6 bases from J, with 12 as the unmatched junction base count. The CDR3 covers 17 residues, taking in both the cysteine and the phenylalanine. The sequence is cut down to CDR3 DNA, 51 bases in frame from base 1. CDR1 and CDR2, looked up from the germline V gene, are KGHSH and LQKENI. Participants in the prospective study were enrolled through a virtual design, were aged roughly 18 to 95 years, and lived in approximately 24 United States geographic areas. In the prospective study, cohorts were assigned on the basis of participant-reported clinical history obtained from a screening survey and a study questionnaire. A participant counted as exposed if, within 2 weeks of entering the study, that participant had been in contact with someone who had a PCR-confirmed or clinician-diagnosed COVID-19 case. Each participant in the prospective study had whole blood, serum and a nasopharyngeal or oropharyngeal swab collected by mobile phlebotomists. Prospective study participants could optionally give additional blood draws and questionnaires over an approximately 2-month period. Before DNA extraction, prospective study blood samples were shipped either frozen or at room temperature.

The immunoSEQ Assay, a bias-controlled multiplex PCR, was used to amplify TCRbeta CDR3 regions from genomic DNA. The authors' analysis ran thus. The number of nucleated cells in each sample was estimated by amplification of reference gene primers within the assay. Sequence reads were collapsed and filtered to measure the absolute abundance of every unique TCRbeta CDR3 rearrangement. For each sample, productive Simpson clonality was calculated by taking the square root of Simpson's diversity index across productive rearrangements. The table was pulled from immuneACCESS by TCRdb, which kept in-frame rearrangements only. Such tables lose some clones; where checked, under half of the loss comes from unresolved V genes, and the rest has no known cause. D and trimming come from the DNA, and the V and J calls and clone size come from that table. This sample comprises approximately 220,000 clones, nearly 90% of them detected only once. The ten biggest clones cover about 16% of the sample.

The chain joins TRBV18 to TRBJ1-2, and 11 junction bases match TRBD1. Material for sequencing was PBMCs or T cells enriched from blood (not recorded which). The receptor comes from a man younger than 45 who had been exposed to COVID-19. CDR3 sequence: CASSPRTAGTGGDGYTF. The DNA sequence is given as TGTGCCAGCTCACCCAGAACCGCCGGGACAGGGGGTGATGGCTACACCTTC.